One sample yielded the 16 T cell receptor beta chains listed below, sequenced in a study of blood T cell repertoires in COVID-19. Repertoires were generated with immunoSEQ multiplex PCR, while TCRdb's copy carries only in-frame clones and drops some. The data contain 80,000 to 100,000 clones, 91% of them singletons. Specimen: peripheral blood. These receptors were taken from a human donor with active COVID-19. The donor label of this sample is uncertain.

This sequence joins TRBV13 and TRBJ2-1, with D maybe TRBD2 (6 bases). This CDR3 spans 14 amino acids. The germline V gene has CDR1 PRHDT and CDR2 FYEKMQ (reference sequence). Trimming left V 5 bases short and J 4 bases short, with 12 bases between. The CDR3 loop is CASSGARGYNEQFF. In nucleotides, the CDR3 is TGTGCCAGCAGCGGCGCTCGGGGGTACAATGAGCAGTTCTTC.

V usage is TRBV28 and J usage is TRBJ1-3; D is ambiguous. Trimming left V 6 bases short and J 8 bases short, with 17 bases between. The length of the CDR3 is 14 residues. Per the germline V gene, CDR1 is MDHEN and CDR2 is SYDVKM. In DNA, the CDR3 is TGTGCCAGCAGCCCCCCTAGGAGGGCACACACCATATATTTT. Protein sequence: CASSPPRRAHTIYF.

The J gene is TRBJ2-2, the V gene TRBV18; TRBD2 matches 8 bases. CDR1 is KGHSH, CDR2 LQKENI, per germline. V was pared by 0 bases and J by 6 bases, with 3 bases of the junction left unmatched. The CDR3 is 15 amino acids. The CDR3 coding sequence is TGTGCCAGCTCACCACCGACCGGGGGGGCCGGGGAGCTGTTTTTT. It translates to CASSPPTGGAGELFF. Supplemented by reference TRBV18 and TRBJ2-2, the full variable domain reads NAGVMQNPRHLVRRRGQEARLRCSPMKGHSHVYWYRQLPEEGLKFMVYLQKENIIDESGMPKERFSAEFPKEGPSILRIQQVVRGDSAAYFCASSPPTGGAGELFFGEGSRLTVL.

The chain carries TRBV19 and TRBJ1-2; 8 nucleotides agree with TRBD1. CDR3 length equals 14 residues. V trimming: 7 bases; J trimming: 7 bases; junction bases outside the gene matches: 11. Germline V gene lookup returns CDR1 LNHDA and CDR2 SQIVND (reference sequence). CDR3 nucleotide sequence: TGTGCCAGTACGGTCCAGGGGGCTGTGGGTGGCTACACCTTC. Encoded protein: CASTVQGAVGGYTF.

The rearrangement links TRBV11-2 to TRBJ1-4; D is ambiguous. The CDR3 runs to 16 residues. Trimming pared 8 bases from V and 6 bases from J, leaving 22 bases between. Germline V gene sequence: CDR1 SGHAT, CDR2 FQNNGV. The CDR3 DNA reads TGTGCCAGCCGAAGCTTATACCGGGGTAATGATGAAAAACTGTTTTTT. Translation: CASRSLYRGNDEKLFF. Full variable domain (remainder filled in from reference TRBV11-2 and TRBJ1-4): EAGVAQSPRYKIIEKRQSVAFWCNPISGHATLYWYQQILGQGPKLLIQFQNNGVVDDSQLPKDRFSAERLKGVDSTLKIQPAKLEDSAVYLCASRSLYRGNDEKLFFGSGTQLSVL.

The CDR3 region has the DNA TGTGCCAGCAGCGGGACAGGGAATTCACCCCTCCACTTT. Protein: CASSGTGNSPLHF. The gene calls are TRBV7-9 and TRBJ1-6, with 9 bases matching TRBD1. Germline-derived CDR1 and CDR2 are SEHNR and FQNEAQ (reference sequence). The CDR3 extends over 13 amino acids. V lost 5 bases to trimming and J lost 7 bases; unmatched junction nucleotides: 0.

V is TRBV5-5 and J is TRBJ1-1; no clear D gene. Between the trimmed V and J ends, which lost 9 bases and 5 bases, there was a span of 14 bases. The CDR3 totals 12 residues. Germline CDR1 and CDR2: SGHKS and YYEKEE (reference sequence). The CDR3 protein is CATFGEVTEAFF. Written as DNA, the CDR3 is TGTGCCACCTTTGGCGAGGTTACTGAAGCTTTCTTT.

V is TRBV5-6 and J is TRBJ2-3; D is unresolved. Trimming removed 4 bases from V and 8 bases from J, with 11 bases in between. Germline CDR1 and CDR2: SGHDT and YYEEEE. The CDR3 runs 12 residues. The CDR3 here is CASSVVLGTQYF. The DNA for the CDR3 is TGTGCCAGCAGCGTCGTTCTCGGTACGCAGTATTTT. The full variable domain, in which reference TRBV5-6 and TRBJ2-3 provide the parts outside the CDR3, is DAGVTQSPTHLIKTRGQQVTLRCSPKSGHDTVSWYQQALGQGPQFIFQYYEEEERQRGNFPDRFSGHQFPNYSSELNVNALLLGDSALYLCASSVVLGTQYFGPGTRLTVL.

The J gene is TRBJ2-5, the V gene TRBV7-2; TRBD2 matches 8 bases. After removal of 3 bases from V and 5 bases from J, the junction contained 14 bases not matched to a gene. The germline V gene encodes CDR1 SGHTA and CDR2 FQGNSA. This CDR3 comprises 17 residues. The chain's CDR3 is CASSLFRLARFQETQYF. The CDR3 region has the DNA TGTGCCAGCAGCTTGTTCCGACTAGCGAGGTTCCAGGAGACCCAGTACTTC.

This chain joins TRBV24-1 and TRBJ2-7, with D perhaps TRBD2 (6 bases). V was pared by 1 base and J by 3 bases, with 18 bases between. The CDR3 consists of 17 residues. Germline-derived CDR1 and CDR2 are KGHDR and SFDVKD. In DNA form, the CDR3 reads TGTGCCACCAGTGATTTCCCGGACTCAAAGGGAGGCTACGAGCAGTACTTC. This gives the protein CATSDFPDSKGGYEQYF.

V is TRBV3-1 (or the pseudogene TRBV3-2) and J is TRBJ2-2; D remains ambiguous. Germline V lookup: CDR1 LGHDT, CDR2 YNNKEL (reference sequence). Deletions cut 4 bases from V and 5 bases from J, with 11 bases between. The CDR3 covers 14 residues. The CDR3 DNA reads TGTGCCAGCAGCCCCGCACGGAGTACCGGGGAGCTGTTTTTT. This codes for CASSPARSTGELFF.

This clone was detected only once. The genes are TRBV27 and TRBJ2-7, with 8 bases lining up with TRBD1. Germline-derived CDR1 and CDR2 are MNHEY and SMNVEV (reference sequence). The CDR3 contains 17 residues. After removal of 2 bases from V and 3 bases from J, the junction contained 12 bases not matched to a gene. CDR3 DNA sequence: TGTGCCAGCAGTTTAGGACAGGGACTGCCTGTATTCTACGAGCAGTACTTC. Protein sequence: CASSLGQGLPVFYEQYF.

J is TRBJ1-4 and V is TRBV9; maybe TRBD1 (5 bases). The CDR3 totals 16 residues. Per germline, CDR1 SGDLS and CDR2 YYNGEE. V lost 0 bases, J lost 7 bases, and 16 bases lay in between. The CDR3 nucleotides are TGTGCCAGCAGCGTAGGAACGCTCGGGGGGGGTGAAAAACTGTTTTTT. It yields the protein CASSVGTLGGGEKLFF.

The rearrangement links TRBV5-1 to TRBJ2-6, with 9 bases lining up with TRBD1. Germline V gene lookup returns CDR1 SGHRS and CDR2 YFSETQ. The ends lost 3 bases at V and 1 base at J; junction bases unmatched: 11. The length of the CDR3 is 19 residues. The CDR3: CASSYRTGGYGSGANVLTF. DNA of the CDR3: TGCGCCAGCAGCTACCGAACAGGGGGCTATGGATCTGGGGCCAACGTCCTGACTTTC.

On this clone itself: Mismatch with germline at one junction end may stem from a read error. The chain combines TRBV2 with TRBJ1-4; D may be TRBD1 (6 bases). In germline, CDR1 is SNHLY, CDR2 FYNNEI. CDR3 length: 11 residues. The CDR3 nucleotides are TGTGCCAGCAGTGAAAACAGGGACCAGATTTTT. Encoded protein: CASSENRDQIF.

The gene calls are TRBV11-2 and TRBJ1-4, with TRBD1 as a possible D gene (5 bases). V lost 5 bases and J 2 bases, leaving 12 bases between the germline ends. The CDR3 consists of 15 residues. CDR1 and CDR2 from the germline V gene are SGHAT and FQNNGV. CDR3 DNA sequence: TGTGCCAGCAGCCTCCACAGGTCCACTAATGAAAAACTGTTTTTT. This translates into CASSLHRSTNEKLFF.